These 20 T cell receptor beta chains came from one sample sequenced in a study of blood T cell repertoires in COVID-19. TCRdb's table, derived via immunoSEQ multiplex PCR, lists solely in-frame clones and lacks some. The sample yields over 70,000 clones, about 85% seen once. Sequenced input: peripheral blood. The receptors originated from a man in his 60s with COVID-19, enrolled during active disease.

The V gene is TRBV6-5, the J gene TRBJ2-5; a possible D gene is TRBD2 (6 bases). Germline CDR1 MNHEY, CDR2 SVGAGI. This CDR3 is built from 14 residues. V was cut by 8 bases and J by 2 bases, with 15 bases left in between. The CDR3 sequence is CASDPFAGQETQYF. The CDR3 nucleotides are TGTGCCAGCGACCCCTTCGCGGGACAAGAGACCCAGTACTTC.

This clone was seen only once. The chain couples TRBV3-1 (or the pseudogene TRBV3-2) to TRBJ2-1; 8 positions agree with TRBD1. The germline gives CDR1 LGHDT, CDR2 YNNKEL (reference sequence). V was pared by 2 bases and J by 3 bases, with 3 bases of the junction left unmatched. This CDR3 is built from 15 residues. Written as DNA, the CDR3 is TGTGCCAGCAGCCAAACACAGGGGGGCTACAATGAGCAGTTCTTC. Translation: CASSQTQGGYNEQFF.

The rearrangement links TRBV10-3 to TRBJ2-5, with D possibly being TRBD2 (6 bases). The V gene lost 8 bases and the J gene lost 3 bases, with 13 bases spanning the gap. CDR1 and CDR2 (germline): ENHRY, SYGVKD. The CDR3 extends over 13 amino acids. CDR3 sequence reads: CAIRRENEETQYF. CDR3 sequence (DNA): TGTGCCATCCGCCGGGAGAATGAAGAGACCCAGTACTTC.

This chain connects TRBV7-2 to TRBJ2-6, with TRBD1 matching over 9 bases. The CDR3 has 17 residues. Trimming cost V 2 bases and J 2 bases; bases outside gene matches: 4. Germline CDR1 is SGHTA and CDR2 is FQGNSA. The CDR3 region has the DNA TGTGCCAGCAGCTTATCCTGGACAGGGGCTGGGGCCAACGTCCTGACTTTC. It encodes CASSLSWTGAGANVLTF. Complete variable domain (other parts from reference TRBV7-2 and TRBJ2-6): GAGVSQSPSNKVTEKGKDVELRCDPISGHTALYWYRQSLGQGLEFLIYFQGNSAPDKSGLPSDRFSAERTGGSVSTLTIQRTQQEDSAVYLCASSLSWTGAGANVLTFGAGSRLTVL.

The J gene is TRBJ1-2, the V gene TRBV3-1 (or the pseudogene TRBV3-2); D may be TRBD1 (5 bases). Trimming removed 0 bases from V and 4 bases from J, with 12 bases in between. The CDR3 runs 15 residues. Germline V lookup: CDR1 LGHDT, CDR2 YNNKEL (reference sequence). This chain's CDR3 is CASSQEAQGLYGYTF. CDR3 coding DNA: TGTGCCAGCAGCCAAGAGGCTCAGGGACTCTATGGCTACACCTTC.

This rearrangement joins TRBV7-2 to TRBJ1-5; unclear D gene. Germline V gene sequence: CDR1 SGHTA, CDR2 FQGNSA. This CDR3 spans 13 amino acids. The V and J ends lost 5 bases and 7 bases respectively, with 12 bases between them. CDR3 region: CASSISDLQPQHF. CDR3 coding DNA: TGTGCCAGCAGCATTAGTGACTTGCAGCCCCAGCATTTT.

This clone was seen a few times. The chain carries TRBV2 and TRBJ1-5; no firm D call. CDR1 SNHLY and CDR2 FYNNEI come from the germline V gene. The length of the CDR3 is 13 residues. With 1 base removed from V and 4 bases from J, the gap between germline ends came to 5 bases. The CDR3 loop reads CASSEVPNQPQHF. In DNA form, the CDR3 reads TGTGCCAGCAGTGAAGTTCCGAATCAGCCCCAGCATTTT.

In its sample, this clone was seen a few times. The rearrangement uses TRBV2 and TRBJ2-7, with 8 bases lining up with TRBD1. CDR3 length: 16 amino acids. Per germline, CDR1 SNHLY and CDR2 FYNNEI. J gave up 1 base and V 7 bases, and 12 bases lay outside the gene matches. The CDR3 loop reads CASKFSRGLASYEQYF. The CDR3 nucleotides are TGTGCCAGCAAGTTTTCCAGGGGGCTAGCATCCTACGAGCAGTACTTC.

This sequence joins TRBV18 and TRBJ2-2; 8 bases map to TRBD2. The V and J ends lost 1 base and 5 bases, in that order; junction bases with no gene match: 6. This CDR3 region has 16 residues. Germline V gives CDR1 KGHSH, CDR2 LQKENI. The CDR3 DNA follows: TGTGCCAGCTCACCACTGACGAGCGGGAGTACCGGGGAGCTGTTTTTT. Its protein product is CASSPLTSGSTGELFF.

For the CDR3, the DNA is TGTGCCAGCAGCCAAGGCAACACTAACTACGAGCAGTACTTC. This sequence encodes CASSQGNTNYEQYF. J is TRBJ2-7 and V is TRBV4-2, with D unresolved. The germline gives CDR1 LGHNA, CDR2 YNFKEQ. Trimming stripped 1 base from V and 3 bases from J, with 10 bases between. This CDR3 comprises 14 residues.

CDR3 in amino acids: CASSEFIEDRDYGYTF. CDR3 DNA: TGCGCCAGCAGTGAGTTTATTGAGGACAGGGACTATGGCTACACCTTC. The chain employs TRBV10-2 and TRBJ1-2; the match to TRBD1 covers 8 bases. CDR1 and CDR2 from the germline V gene are WSHSY and SAAADI. The V segment lost 1 base and the J segment 3 bases; nucleotides outside the gene matches: 7. CDR3 length: 16 residues.

This rearrangement joins TRBV27 to TRBJ2-3; D may be TRBD2 (6 bases). With 5 bases removed from V and 4 bases from J, the gap between germline ends came to 10 bases. The CDR3 runs 13 residues. CDR1 MNHEY and CDR2 SMNVEV come from the germline V gene (reference sequence). CDR3 residues: CASSRGLSDTQYF. DNA for the CDR3: TGTGCCAGCAGTCGGGGACTTTCAGATACGCAGTATTTT.

V usage is TRBV12-3 or TRBV12-4 and J usage is TRBJ2-1; TRBD2 matches 7 bases. With 10 bases clipped from V and 2 bases from J, the junction kept 5 bases outside the gene matches. The CDR3 is made up of 13 amino acids. The CDR3 spells CATGGGTYNEQFF. The CDR3 coding sequence is TGTGCCACAGGCGGGGGAACCTACAATGAGCAGTTCTTC.

The rearrangement uses TRBV3-1 (or the pseudogene TRBV3-2) and TRBJ2-1, with 11 bases matching TRBD2. Trimming cost V 5 bases and J 3 bases; bases outside gene matches: 3. This CDR3 spans 15 amino acids. CDR1 is LGHDT and CDR2 is YNNKEL in the germline V gene (reference sequence). CDR3 sequence (DNA): TGTGCCAGCAGCAAAACTAGCGGGGGCTACAATGAGCAGTTCTTC. It translates to CASSKTSGGYNEQFF.

The CDR3 protein is CAWRPDYPDFDEQFF. DNA of the CDR3: TGTGCCTGGAGGCCCGACTACCCTGATTTTGATGAGCAGTTCTTC. The chain links TRBV30 to TRBJ2-1; a possible D gene is TRBD2 (5 bases). The V end was cut by 3 bases, the J end by 8 bases, with 20 bases between. CDR3 size: 15 residues. The germline V gene encodes CDR1 GTSNPN and CDR2 SVGIG (reference sequence).

The V gene is TRBV6-5, the J gene TRBJ1-4, with TRBD1 identical over 8 bases. The CDR3 loop spans 13 amino acids. CDR1 MNHEY and CDR2 SVGAGI come from the germline V gene. V lost 6 bases to trimming and J lost 8 bases; unmatched junction nucleotides: 5. The CDR3 nucleotides read TGTGCCAGCAGGCGACAGGGGAGGGAAAAACTGTTTTTT. Translating gives CASRRQGREKLFF.

V is TRBV29-1 and J is TRBJ2-3, with 7 bases fitting TRBD1. This CDR3 contains 15 residues. The germline CDR1 and CDR2 sequences are SQVTM and ANQGSEA. The J segment lost 1 base and the V segment lost 1 base, leaving 5 bases of the junction unmatched. The CDR3 DNA follows: TGCAGCGTTGAAGGGGTAGGGGGCGGCACAGATACGCAGTATTTT. Translation: CSVEGVGGGTDTQYF.

The CDR3 here is CAWSLGLAGEYEQYF. The CDR3 DNA is TGTGCCTGGAGTCTCGGACTAGCGGGAGAATACGAGCAGTACTTC. V usage is TRBV30 and J usage is TRBJ2-7; 13 nucleotides match TRBD2. Germline CDR1 and CDR2: GTSNPN and SVGIG (reference sequence). This CDR3 region has 15 residues. V trimming: 2 bases; J trimming: 4 bases; junction bases outside the gene matches: 5. Supplemented by reference TRBV30 and TRBJ2-7, the full variable domain reads SQTIHQWPATLVQPVGSPLSLECTVEGTSNPNLYWYRQAAGRGLQLLFYSVGIGQISSEVPQNLSASRPQDRQFILSSKKLLLSDSGFYLCAWSLGLAGEYEQYFGPGTRLTVT.

The rearrangement uses TRBV11-2 and TRBJ1-6; TRBD1 is a possible D gene (5 bases). V dropped 5 bases and J dropped 0 bases, with 17 bases sitting between them. The germline V gene encodes CDR1 SGHAT and CDR2 FQNNGV. This CDR3 has 18 residues. CDR3 bases: TGTGCCAGCAGCCGACGATCGACAGCCAGCTCCTATAATTCACCCCTCCACTTT. It specifies CASSRRSTASSYNSPLHF.

The chain joins TRBV7-9 to TRBJ2-7, with 7 bases lining up with TRBD1. With V trimmed by 5 bases and J by 7 bases, 14 bases remained unmatched. The CDR3 sequence is 15 residues long. Germline V gives CDR1 SEHNR, CDR2 FQNEAQ (reference sequence). The CDR3 DNA is TGTGCCAGCAGCACCACCGGGACAGAGCCCGGAGAGCAGTACTTC. Amino acids: CASSTTGTEPGEQYF.